This is a list of T cell receptor beta chains from one sample in a study of blood T cell repertoires in COVID-19. Generated by immunoSEQ multiplex PCR, the TCRdb table keeps only in-frame clones and is missing some. The table includes 210,000 or so clones, approximately 84% detected once. The sequencing sample was made of peripheral blood. The source is a woman between 50 and 59 years old with active or convalescent COVID-19. The CDR3 runs from the conserved cysteine through the conserved F or W. The order of the fields is J gene, D gene, V gene, CDR3 protein, CDR3 DNA. The D gene is left open where the match is weak.

j_call: TRBJ2-3
d_call: TRBD2
v_call: TRBV5-1
cdr3_aa: CASSSLAGGPVDTQYF
cdr3_nt: TGCGCCAGCAGCTCCCTAGCGGGGGGGCCCGTAGATACGCAGTATTTT

j_call: TRBJ2-7
d_call: TRBD1
v_call: TRBV29-1
cdr3_aa: CSGAGTGLYEQYF
cdr3_nt: TGCAGCGGGGCCGGGACAGGGCTTTACGAGCAGTACTTC

j_call: TRBJ1-1
d_call: NA
v_call: TRBV12-3/TRBV12-4
cdr3_aa: CASSPWGGQAFF
cdr3_nt: TGTGCCAGCAGCCCGTGGGGCGGCCAAGCTTTCTTT

j_call: TRBJ2-7
d_call: NA
v_call: TRBV25-1
cdr3_aa: CASSEPGGNSYEQYF
cdr3_nt: TGTGCCAGCAGTGAACCCGGCGGGAACTCCTACGAGCAGTACTTC

j_call: TRBJ2-1
d_call: NA
v_call: TRBV12-5
cdr3_aa: CASGLVLADPSYNEQFF
cdr3_nt: TGTGCTAGTGGTTTGGTTTTAGCGGACCCTTCCTACAATGAGCAGTTCTTC

j_call: TRBJ2-7
d_call: NA
v_call: TRBV30
cdr3_aa: CAWTPGQGYEQYF
cdr3_nt: TGTGCCTGGACGCCAGGCCAGGGCTACGAGCAGTACTTC

j_call: TRBJ1-6
d_call: NA
v_call: TRBV12-3/TRBV12-4
cdr3_aa: CASSLTRATPLHF
cdr3_nt: TGTGCCAGCAGTTTGACCAGGGCTACACCCCTCCACTTT

j_call: TRBJ2-7
d_call: NA
v_call: TRBV30
cdr3_aa: CAWSPRTSGEQYF
cdr3_nt: TGTGCCTGGAGTCCCCGGACGTCAGGGGAGCAGTACTTC

j_call: TRBJ2-1
d_call: TRBD1
v_call: TRBV28
cdr3_aa: CASRQPGQGDNEQFF
cdr3_nt: TGTGCCAGCAGGCAACCGGGACAGGGTGACAATGAGCAGTTCTTC

j_call: TRBJ2-5
d_call: TRBD2
v_call: TRBV19
cdr3_aa: CASSIRQAGGGTQYF
cdr3_nt: TGTGCCAGTAGTATCCGCCAGGCGGGGGGAGGAACCCAGTACTTC

j_call: TRBJ2-5
d_call: TRBD1
v_call: TRBV11-2
cdr3_aa: CASSPIPGQGAPAQYF
cdr3_nt: TGTGCCAGCAGTCCGATTCCGGGACAGGGGGCCCCAGCCCAGTACTTC